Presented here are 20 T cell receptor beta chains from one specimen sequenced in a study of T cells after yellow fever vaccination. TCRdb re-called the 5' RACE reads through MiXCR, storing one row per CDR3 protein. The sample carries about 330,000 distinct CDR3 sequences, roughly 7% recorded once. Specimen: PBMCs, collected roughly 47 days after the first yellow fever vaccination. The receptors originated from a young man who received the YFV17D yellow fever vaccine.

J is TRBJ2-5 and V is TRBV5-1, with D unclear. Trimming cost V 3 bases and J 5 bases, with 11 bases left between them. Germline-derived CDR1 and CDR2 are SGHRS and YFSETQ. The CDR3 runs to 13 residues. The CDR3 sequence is CASSYGPEETQYF. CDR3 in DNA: TGCGCCAGCAGCTACGGGCCGGAGGAGACCCAGTACTTC. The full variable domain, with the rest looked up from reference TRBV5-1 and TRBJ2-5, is KAGVTQTPRYLIKTRGQQVTLSCSPISGHRSVSWYQQTPGQGLQFLFEYFSETQRNKGNFPGRFSGRQFSNSRSEMNVSTLELGDSALYLCASSYGPEETQYFGPGTRLLVL.

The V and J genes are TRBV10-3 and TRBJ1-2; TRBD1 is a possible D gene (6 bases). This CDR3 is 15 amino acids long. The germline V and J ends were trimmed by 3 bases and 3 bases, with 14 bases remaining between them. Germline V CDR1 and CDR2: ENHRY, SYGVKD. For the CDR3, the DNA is TGTGCCATCAGTGATCGCGTGGGGGCGGACTATGGCTACACCTTC. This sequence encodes CAISDRVGADYGYTF.

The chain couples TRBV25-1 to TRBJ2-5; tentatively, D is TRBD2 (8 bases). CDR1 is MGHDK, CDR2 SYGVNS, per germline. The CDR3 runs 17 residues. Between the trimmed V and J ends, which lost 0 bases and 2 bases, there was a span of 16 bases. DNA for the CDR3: TGTGCCAGCAGTGAATATAGCGGGACAGCCGTTCAAGAGACCCAGTACTTC. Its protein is CASSEYSGTAVQETQYF.

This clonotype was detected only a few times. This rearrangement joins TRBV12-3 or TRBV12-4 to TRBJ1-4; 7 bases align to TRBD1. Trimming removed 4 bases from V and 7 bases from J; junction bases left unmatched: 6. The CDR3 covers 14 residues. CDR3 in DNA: TGTGCCAGCAGTTCCAGGGGGGTGAGTGAAAAACTGTTTTTT. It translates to CASSSRGVSEKLFF.

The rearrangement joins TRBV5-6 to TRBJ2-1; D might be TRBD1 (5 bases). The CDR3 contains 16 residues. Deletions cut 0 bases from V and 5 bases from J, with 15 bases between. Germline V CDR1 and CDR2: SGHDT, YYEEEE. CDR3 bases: TGTGCCAGCAGCTTGGTTGGCAGGGTTGCGAACAATGAGCAGTTCTTC. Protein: CASSLVGRVANNEQFF.

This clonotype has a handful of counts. CDR3 sequence: CASSPRVGPTGANVLTF. CDR3 DNA sequence: TGTGCCAGCTCACCGAGGGTCGGGCCTACTGGGGCCAACGTCCTGACTTTC. The chain has TRBV18 and TRBJ2-6, with a tentative D call TRBD2 (5 bases). Trimming left V 3 bases short and J 2 bases short, with 14 bases between. The CDR3 runs 17 residues. The germline V gene has CDR1 KGHSH and CDR2 LQKENI.

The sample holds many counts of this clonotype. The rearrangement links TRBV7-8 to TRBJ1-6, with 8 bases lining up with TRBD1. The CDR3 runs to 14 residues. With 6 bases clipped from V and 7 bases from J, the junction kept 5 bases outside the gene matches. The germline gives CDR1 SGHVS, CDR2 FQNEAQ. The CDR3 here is CASRYGQGNSPLHF. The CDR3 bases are TGTGCCAGCAGATATGGACAGGGAAATTCACCCCTCCACTTT.

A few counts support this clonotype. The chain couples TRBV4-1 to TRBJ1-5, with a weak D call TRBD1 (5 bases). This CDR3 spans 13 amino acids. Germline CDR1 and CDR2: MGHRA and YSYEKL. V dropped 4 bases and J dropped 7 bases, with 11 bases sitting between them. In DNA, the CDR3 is TGCGCCAGCAGCCCCGGGGAGGGGCAGCCCCAGCATTTT. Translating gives CASSPGEGQPQHF.

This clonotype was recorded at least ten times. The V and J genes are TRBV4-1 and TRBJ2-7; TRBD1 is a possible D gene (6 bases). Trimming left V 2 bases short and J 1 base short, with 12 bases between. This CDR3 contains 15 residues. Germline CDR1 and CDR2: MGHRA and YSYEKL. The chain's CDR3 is CASSQTATGSYEQYF. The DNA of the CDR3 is TGCGCCAGCAGCCAAACAGCCACAGGGTCCTACGAGCAGTACTTC.

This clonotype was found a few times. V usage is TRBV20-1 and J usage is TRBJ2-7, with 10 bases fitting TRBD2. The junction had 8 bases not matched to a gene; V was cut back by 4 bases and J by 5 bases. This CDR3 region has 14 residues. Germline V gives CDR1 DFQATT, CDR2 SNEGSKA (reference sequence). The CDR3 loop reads CSATPGLANDEQYF. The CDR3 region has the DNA TGCAGTGCTACTCCGGGACTAGCGAACGACGAGCAGTACTTC.

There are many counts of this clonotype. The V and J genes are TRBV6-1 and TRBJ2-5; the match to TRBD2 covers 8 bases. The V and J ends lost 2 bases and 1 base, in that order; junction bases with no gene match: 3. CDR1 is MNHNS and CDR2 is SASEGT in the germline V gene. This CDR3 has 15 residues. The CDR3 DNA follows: TGTGCCAGCAGTGAATCCGCGGGGGGCCAAGAGACCCAGTACTTC. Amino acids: CASSESAGGQETQYF.

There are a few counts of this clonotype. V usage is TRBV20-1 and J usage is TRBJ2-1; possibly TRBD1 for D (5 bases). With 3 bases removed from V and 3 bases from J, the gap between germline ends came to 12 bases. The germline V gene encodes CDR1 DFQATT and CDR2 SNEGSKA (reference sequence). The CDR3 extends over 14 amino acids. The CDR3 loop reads CSARRTWDYNEQFF. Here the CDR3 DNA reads TGCAGTGCTAGGCGGACATGGGACTACAATGAGCAGTTCTTC.

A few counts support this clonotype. CDR3 region: CASILEADEQFF. CDR3 nucleotide sequence: TGTGCCAGCATTCTAGAAGCCGATGAGCAGTTCTTC. The rearrangement uses TRBV2 and TRBJ2-1; D remains unclear. V was trimmed by 7 bases and J by 8 bases, leaving 12 bases between them. This CDR3 has 12 residues. Per germline, CDR1 SNHLY and CDR2 FYNNEI.

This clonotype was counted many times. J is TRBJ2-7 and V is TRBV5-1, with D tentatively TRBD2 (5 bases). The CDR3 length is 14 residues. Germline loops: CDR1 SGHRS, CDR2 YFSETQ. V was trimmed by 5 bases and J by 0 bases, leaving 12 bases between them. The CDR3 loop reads CASSPWTVSYEQYF. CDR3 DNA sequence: TGCGCCAGCAGTCCCTGGACTGTCTCCTACGAGCAGTACTTC.

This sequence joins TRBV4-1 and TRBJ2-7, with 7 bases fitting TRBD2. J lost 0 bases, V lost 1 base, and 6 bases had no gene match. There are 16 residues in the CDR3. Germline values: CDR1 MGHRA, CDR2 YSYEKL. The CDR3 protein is CASSQGSGGSSYEQYF. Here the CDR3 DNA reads TGCGCCAGCAGCCAAGGATCCGGGGGGAGCTCCTACGAGCAGTACTTC.

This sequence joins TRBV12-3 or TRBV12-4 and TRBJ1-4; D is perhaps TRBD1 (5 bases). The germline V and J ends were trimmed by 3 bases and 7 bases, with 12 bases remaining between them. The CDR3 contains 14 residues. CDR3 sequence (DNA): TGTGCCAGCAGTTTCGGGGGGTACTCTGAAAAACTGTTTTTT. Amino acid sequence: CASSFGGYSEKLFF.

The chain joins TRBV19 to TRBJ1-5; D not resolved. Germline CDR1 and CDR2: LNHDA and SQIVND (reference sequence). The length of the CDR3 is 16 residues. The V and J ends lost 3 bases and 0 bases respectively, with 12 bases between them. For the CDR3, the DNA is TGTGCCAGTAGTATTAAGTCTGGATATAGCAATCAGCCCCAGCATTTT. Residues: CASSIKSGYSNQPQHF.

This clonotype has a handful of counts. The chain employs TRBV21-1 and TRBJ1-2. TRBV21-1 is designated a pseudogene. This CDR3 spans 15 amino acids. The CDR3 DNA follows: TGTGCCAGCAGCACACCTTGGGAGTCTCTCTATGGCTACACCTTC. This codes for CASSTPWESLYGYTF.

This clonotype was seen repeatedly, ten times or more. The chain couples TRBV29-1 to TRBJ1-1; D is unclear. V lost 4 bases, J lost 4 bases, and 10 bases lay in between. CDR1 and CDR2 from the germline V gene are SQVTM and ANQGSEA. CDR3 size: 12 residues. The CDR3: CSVVQVTTEAFF. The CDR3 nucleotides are TGCAGCGTTGTCCAGGTTACCACTGAAGCTTTCTTT.

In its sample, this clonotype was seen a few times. CDR3 coding DNA: TGTGCCAGCAGCCAGCAGGGGGTGGTCTATGGCTACACCTTC. It is translated as CASSQQGVVYGYTF. The chain employs TRBV5-4 and TRBJ1-2; 7 bases line up with TRBD1. From germline, CDR1 is SGHNT and CDR2 YYREEE (reference sequence). Trimming at V came to 4 bases and at J to 4 bases, leaving 7 bases not matched to a gene. The CDR3 sequence is 14 residues long.